These 10 T cell receptor beta chains share one sample of origin, sequenced in a study of T cell repertoires in cytomegalovirus infection. In TCRdb, the reads were re-called with MiXCR into one record per CDR3 protein. The sample records around 94,000 distinct CDR3 sequences, more than 15% being singletons. Sequenced input: PBMCs. The receptors shown here come from a human donor in good health (CMV status not recorded). Some clones in this sample may be carry-over from other donors' samples.

Notes on this clonotype: At one end the junction does not follow the germline gene, possibly because of a read error. The chain links TRBV6-5 to TRBJ1-2; no clear D gene. The CDR3 loop spans 13 amino acids. Per germline, CDR1 MNHEY and CDR2 SVGAGI. CDR3 in amino acids: CASSGFQKRGDTF. The CDR3 nucleotides are TGTGCCAGCAGTGGATTCCAAAAACGTGGCGACACCTTC.

This clonotype was detected a few times. The chain uses TRBV20-1 and TRBJ2-3; TRBD2 agrees at 14 bases. The length of the CDR3 is 17 residues. Losses at the gene ends were 4 bases for V and 4 bases for J; bases not matched to a gene: 10. CDR1 and CDR2 from the germline V gene are DFQATT and SNEGSKA (reference sequence). The chain's CDR3 is CSAILLTSGGAADTQYF. In nucleotides, the CDR3 is TGCAGTGCTATTCTCCTGACTAGCGGGGGGGCCGCAGATACGCAGTATTTT.

The J gene is TRBJ1-2, the V gene TRBV7-2; TRBD1 might be the D (5 bases). CDR1 is SGHTA, CDR2 FQGNSA, per germline. CDR3 size: 14 residues. Trimming shortened V by 0 bases and J by 7 bases, and 12 bases separated the two germline ends. The CDR3 DNA sequence: TGTGCCAGCAGCTTAGCGGTGGGGGGAGGTGGCTACACCTTC. This sequence encodes CASSLAVGGGGYTF.

V and J are TRBV20-1 and TRBJ2-3; 13 positions agree with TRBD2. V shed 5 bases and J 4 bases; nucleotides not matched to a gene: 6. CDR1 DFQATT and CDR2 SNEGSKA come from the germline V gene (reference sequence). This CDR3 has 15 amino acids. CDR3 residues: CSAPGTSGAPDTQYF. For the CDR3, the DNA is TGCAGTGCTCCCGGGACTAGCGGGGCCCCAGATACGCAGTATTTT.

The CDR3 loop reads CASSTQGPEQYF. CDR3 DNA sequence: TGTGCCAGCAGCACACAGGGACCCGAGCAGTACTTC. This chain uses TRBV7-2 with TRBJ2-7; a possible D gene is TRBD1 (6 bases). The CDR3 is 12 residues long. V lost 5 bases and J 6 bases, leaving 11 bases between the germline ends. From germline, CDR1 is SGHTA and CDR2 FQGNSA.

The rearrangement links TRBV5-1 to TRBJ1-5, with TRBD1 matching 8 bases. The V segment lost 4 bases and the J segment 1 base; nucleotides outside the gene matches: 4. The CDR3 sequence is 15 residues long. CDR1 and CDR2 from the germline V gene are SGHRS and YFSETQ. Here the CDR3 reads CASSEGTGSNQPQHF. Here the CDR3 DNA reads TGCGCCAGCAGCGAGGGGACAGGCAGCAATCAGCCCCAGCATTTT. Full variable domain (rest looked up from reference TRBV5-1 and TRBJ1-5): KAGVTQTPRYLIKTRGQQVTLSCSPISGHRSVSWYQQTPGQGLQFLFEYFSETQRNKGNFPGRFSGRQFSNSRSEMNVSTLELGDSALYLCASSEGTGSNQPQHFGDGTRLSIL.

V gene TRBV14 combines with J gene TRBJ2-5; possible D gene TRBD2, 7 bases. The V end lost 0 bases, the J end lost 2 bases, and 31 bases lay between the germline ends. The CDR3 covers 22 residues. CDR1 and CDR2 (germline): SGHDN, FVKESK. The DNA for the CDR3 is TGTGCCAGCAGCCAAGATCGGATCGGGCGGGGGCTCGGATCAATCCTTCAAGAGACCCAGTACTTC. This translates into CASSQDRIGRGLGSILQETQYF.

This chain uses TRBV7-2 with TRBJ1-4, with D hard to call. Germline-derived CDR1 and CDR2 are SGHTA and FQGNSA. The CDR3 runs 13 residues. V was clipped by 4 bases and J by 8 bases, with 11 bases between them. The CDR3 bases are TGTGCCAGCAGCTCCACAGCTTTAGAAAAACTGTTTTTT. Protein sequence: CASSSTALEKLFF.

J is TRBJ1-1 and V is TRBV14; TRBD1 might be the D (6 bases). V was cut by 2 bases and J by 7 bases, with 11 bases left in between. Germline CDR1 SGHDN, CDR2 FVKESK. The CDR3 runs to 13 residues. DNA for the CDR3: TGTGCCAGCAGCCAAAGGGGGGTAGGTGAAGCTTTCTTT. It codes for CASSQRGVGEAFF.

This chain uses TRBV7-6 with TRBJ1-2; D is unclear. The V gene's germline CDR1 is SGHVS and CDR2 FNYEAQ. V shed 3 bases and J shed 6 bases, with 11 bases lying between them. The CDR3 contains 13 residues. The DNA of the CDR3 is TGTGCCAGCAGCTTCCCAGTGAGGGATGGCTACACCTTC. Its protein is CASSFPVRDGYTF.